Sequencing of this TCR beta chain was carried out in a study of T cells in Graves' hyperthyroidism and ophthalmopathy. Study-wide points: Within blood appeared most thyroid clonotypes that had expanded above 0.001.

The germline V gene has CDR1 LNHDA and CDR2 SQIVND (reference sequence). The CDR3 loop spans 14 amino acids. The V gene lost 8 bases and the J gene lost 5 bases, with 18 bases spanning the gap. This clonotype was seen a few times. Its antigen is not identified. Amplification targeted TCR beta CDR3 regions from RNA transcripts. An initial round of RT-PCR targeting the TCR CDR3 relied on the HTBI primer set. Each CDR3 protein is one row after TCRdb ran MiXCR on the multiplex PCR reads. Seen here are more than 500,000 distinct CDR3 sequences, about 17% observed once, and the top ten hold 3.8%. Stable Graves' hyperthyroidism denoted no ophthalmopathy progression over 18 months. Exclusions: uncontrolled infection, other autoimmune disease, pregnancy, lactation. Isolation of PBMCs was performed on 8 to 10 ml fresh peripheral blood.

The rearrangement uses TRBV19 and TRBJ1-1, with D perhaps TRBD1 (6 bases). Specimen: blood. This TCR came from a woman aged 30 to 39 with Graves' hyperthyroidism. CDR3 amino acids: CASPGTIKSTEAFF. As DNA, the CDR3 is TGTGCCAGTCCCGGGACAATTAAGTCTACTGAAGCTTTCTTT.